Sequencing of this T cell receptor (beta chain) was carried out in a study of T cell repertoires in cytomegalovirus infection. Study summary: CMV infection plus the matching HLA type was flagged by public TCR beta signatures. Whole-study findings and limits: Cumulative frequency of public TCR beta families picked out carriers of CMV plus the relevant HLA. Predominance within the ex vivo response was attributable to HLA-C-restricted CMV-specific TCR beta clonotypes.

The CDR3 loop spans 13 amino acids. Trimming removed 2 bases from V and 8 bases from J, with 12 bases in between. Germline V gives CDR1 SGHVS, CDR2 FNYEAQ. One entry per CDR3 protein results from TCRdb running MiXCR on the reads. The sample records 490,000 or so distinct CDR3 sequences, approximately 11% being singletons. Ten or more counts support this clonotype. Its target is unknown. The sequence was obtained from a human donor in good health (CMV status not recorded). Some clones in this sample may be carry-over from other donors' samples. Material: PBMCs. This chain links TRBV7-6 with TRBJ1-2; D is unclear. The CDR3 DNA reads TGTGCCAGCAGCTTATACAGTAATCACGGCTACACCTTC. It translates to CASSLYSNHGYTF.